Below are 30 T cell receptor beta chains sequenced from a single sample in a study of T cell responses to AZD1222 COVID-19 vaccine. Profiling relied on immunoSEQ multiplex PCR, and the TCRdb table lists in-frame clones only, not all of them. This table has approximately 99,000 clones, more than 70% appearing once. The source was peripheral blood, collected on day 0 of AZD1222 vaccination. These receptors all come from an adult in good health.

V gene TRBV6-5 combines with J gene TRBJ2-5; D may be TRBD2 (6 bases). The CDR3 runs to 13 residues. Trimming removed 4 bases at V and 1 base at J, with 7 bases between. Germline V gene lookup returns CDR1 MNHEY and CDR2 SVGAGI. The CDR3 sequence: CASSWDFQETQYF. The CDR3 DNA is TGTGCCAGCAGTTGGGACTTCCAAGAGACCCAGTACTTC.

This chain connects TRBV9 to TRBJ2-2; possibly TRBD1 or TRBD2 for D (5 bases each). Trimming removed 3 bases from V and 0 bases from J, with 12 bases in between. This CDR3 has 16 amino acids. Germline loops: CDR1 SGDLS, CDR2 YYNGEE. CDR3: CASSAAGTTNTGELFF. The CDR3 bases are TGTGCCAGCAGCGCAGCTGGGACCACGAACACCGGGGAGCTGTTTTTT.

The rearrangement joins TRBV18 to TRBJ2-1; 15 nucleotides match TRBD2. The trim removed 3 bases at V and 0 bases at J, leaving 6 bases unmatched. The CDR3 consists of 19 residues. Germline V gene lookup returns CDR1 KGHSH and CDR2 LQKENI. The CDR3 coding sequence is TGTGCCAGCTCACCCCTGGGACTAGCGGGGGGTCTCTCCTACAATGAGCAGTTCTTC. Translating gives CASSPLGLAGGLSYNEQFF.

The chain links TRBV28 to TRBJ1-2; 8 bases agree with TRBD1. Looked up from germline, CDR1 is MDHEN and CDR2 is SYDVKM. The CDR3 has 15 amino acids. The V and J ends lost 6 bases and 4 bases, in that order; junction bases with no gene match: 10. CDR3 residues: CASSPTTGASYGYTF. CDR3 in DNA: TGTGCCAGCAGCCCAACGACAGGGGCTTCCTATGGCTACACCTTC.

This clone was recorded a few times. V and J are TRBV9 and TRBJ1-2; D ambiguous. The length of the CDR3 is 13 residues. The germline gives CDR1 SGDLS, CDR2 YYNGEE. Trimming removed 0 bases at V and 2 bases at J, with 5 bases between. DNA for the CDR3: TGTGCCAGCAGCGTAGCCACGAACTATGGCTACACCTTC. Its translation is CASSVATNYGYTF. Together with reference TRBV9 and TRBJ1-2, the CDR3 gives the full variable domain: DSGVTQTPKHLITATGQRVTLRCSPRSGDLSVYWYQQSLDQGLQFLIQYYNGEERAKGNILERFSAQQFPDLHSELNLSSLELGDSALYFCASSVATNYGYTFGSGTRLTVV.

CDR3 bases: TGTGCCTCGGGGGAAGCTGTAGTAGTAGTATCGGCCACAGATACGCAGTATTTT. Its protein product is CASGEAVVVVSATDTQYF. The V gene is TRBV30, the J gene TRBJ2-3; a weak D match, TRBD2 (6 bases). The CDR3 has 18 residues. Germline V gives CDR1 GTSNPN, CDR2 SVGIG (reference sequence). V was cut by 7 bases and J by 2 bases, with 28 bases left in between.

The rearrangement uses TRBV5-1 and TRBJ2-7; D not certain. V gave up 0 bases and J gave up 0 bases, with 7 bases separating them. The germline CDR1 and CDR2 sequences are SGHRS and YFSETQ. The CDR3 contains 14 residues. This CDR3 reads CASSLAGSSYEQYF. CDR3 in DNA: TGCGCCAGCAGCTTGGCAGGTAGCTCCTACGAGCAGTACTTC.

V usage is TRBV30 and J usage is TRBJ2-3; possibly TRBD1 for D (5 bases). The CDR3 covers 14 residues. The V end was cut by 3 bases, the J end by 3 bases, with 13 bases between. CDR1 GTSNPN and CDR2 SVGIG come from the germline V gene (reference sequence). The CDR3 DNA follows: TGTGCCTGGAGCTCCTTGGACAAGACAGATACGCAGTATTTT. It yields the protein CAWSSLDKTDTQYF. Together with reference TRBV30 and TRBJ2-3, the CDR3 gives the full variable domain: SQTIHQWPATLVQPVGSPLSLECTVEGTSNPNLYWYRQAAGRGLQLLFYSVGIGQISSEVPQNLSASRPQDRQFILSSKKLLLSDSGFYLCAWSSLDKTDTQYFGPGTRLTVL.

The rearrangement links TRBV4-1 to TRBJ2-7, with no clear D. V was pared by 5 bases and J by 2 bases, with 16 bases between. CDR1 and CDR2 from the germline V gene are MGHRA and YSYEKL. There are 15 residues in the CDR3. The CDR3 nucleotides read TGCGCCAGCAGCAACCCGGTCCAGGCCGCCTACGAGCAGTACTTC. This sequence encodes CASSNPVQAAYEQYF.

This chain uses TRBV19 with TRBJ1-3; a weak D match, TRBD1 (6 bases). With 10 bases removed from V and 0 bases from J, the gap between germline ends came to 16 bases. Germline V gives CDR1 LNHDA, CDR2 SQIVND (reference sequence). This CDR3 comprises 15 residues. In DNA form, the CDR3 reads TGTGCCACCCGGGGGCGGGGCCACTCTGGAAACACCATATATTTT. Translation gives CATRGRGHSGNTIYF.

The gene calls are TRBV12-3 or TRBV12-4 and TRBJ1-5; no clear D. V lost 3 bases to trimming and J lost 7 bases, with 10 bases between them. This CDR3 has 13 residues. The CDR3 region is CASSFGGQQPQHF. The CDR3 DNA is TGTGCCAGCAGTTTTGGAGGGCAACAGCCCCAGCATTTT.

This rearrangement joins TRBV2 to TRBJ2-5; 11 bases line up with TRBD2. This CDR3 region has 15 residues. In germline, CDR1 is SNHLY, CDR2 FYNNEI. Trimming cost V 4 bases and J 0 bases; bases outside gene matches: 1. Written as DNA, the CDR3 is TGTGCCAGCAGTGTTAGCGGGGGGGACCAAGAGACCCAGTACTTC. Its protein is CASSVSGGDQETQYF. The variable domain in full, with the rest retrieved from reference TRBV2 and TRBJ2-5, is EPEVTQTPSHQVTQMGQEVILRCVPISNHLYFYWYRQILGQKVEFLVSFYNNEISEKSEIFDDQFSVERPDGSNFTLKIRSTKLEDSAMYFCASSVSGGDQETQYFGPGTRLLVL.

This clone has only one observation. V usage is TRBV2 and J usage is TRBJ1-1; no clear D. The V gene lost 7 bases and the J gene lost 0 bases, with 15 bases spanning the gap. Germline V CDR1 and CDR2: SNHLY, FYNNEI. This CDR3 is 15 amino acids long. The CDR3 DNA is TGTGCCAGCAATCTGGCCAGATTGATGAACACTGAAGCTTTCTTT. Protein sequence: CASNLARLMNTEAFF.

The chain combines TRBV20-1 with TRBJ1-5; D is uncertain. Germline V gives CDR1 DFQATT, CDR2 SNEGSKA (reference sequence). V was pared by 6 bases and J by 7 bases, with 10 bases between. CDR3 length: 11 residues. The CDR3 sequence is CSATHGQPQHF. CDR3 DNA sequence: TGCAGTGCAACTCACGGGCAGCCCCAGCATTTT.

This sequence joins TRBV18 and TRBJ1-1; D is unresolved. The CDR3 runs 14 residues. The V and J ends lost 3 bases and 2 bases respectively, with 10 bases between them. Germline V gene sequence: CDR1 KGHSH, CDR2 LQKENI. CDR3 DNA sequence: TGTGCCAGCTCACCGCCAAATACAAACACTGAAGCTTTCTTT. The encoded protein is CASSPPNTNTEAFF.

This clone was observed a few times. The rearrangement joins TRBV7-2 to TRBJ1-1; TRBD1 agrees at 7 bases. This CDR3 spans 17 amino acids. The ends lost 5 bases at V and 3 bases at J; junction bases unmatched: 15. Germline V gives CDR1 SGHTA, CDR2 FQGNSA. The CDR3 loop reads CASSQPGQYNWDTEAFF. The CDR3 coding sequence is TGTGCCAGCAGCCAACCGGGACAGTACAATTGGGACACTGAAGCTTTCTTT.

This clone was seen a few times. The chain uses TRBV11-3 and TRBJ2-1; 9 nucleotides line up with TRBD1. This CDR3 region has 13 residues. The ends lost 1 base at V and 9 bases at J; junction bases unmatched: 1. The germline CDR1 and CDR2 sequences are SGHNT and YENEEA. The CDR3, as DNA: TGTGCCAGCAGCTTAGTACAGGGGGCTGAGCAGTTCTTC. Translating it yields CASSLVQGAEQFF.

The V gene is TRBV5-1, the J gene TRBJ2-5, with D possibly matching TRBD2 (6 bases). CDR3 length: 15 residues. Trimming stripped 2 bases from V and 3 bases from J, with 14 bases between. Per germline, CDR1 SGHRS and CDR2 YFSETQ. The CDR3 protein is CASSFARRAEETQYF. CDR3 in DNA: TGCGCCAGCAGCTTCGCCCGGAGGGCCGAAGAGACCCAGTACTTC.

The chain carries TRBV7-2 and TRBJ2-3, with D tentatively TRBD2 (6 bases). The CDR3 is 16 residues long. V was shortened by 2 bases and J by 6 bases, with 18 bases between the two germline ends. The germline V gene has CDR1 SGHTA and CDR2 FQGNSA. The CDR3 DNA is TGTGCCAGCAGCTTATCCACTCGGGGGACGACTGATACGCAGTATTTT. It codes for CASSLSTRGTTDTQYF.

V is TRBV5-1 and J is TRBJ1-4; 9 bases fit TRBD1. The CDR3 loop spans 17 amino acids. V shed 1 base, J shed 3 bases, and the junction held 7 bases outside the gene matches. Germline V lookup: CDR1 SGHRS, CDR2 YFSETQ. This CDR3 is CASSLTGGAGANEKLFF. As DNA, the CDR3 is TGCGCCAGCAGCTTGACAGGGGGCGCGGGAGCTAATGAAAAACTGTTTTTT.

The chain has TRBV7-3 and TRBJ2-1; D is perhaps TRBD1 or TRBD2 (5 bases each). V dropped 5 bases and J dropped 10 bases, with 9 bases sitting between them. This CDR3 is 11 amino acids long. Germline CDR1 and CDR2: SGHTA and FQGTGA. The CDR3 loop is CASSIEGEQFF. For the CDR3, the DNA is TGTGCCAGCAGCATCGAGGGGGAGCAGTTCTTC.

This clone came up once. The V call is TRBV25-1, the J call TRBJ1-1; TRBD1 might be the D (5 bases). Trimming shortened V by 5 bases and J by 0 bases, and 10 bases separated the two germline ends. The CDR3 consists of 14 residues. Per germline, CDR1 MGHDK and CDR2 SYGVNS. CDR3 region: CASSPDNVNTEAFF. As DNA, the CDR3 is TGTGCCAGCAGTCCGGACAACGTGAACACTGAAGCTTTCTTT. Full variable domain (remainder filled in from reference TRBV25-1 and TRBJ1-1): EADIYQTPRYLVIGTGKKITLECSQTMGHDKMYWYQQDPGMELHLIHYSYGVNSTEKGDLSSESTVSRIRTEHFPLTLESARPSHTSQYLCASSPDNVNTEAFFGQGTRLTVV.

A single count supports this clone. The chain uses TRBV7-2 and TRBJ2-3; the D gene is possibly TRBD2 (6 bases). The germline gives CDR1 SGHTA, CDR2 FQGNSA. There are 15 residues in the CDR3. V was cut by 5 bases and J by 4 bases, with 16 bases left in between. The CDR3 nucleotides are TGTGCCAGCAGCCCGCGGGGTGTAGGGTCAGATACGCAGTATTTT. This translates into CASSPRGVGSDTQYF.

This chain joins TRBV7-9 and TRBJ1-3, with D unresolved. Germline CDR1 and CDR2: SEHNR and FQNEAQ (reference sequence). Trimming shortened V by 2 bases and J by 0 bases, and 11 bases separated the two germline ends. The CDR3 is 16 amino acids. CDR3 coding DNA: TGTGCCAGCAGCTTATTTGGGGTAAACTCTGGAAACACCATATATTTT. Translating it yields CASSLFGVNSGNTIYF.

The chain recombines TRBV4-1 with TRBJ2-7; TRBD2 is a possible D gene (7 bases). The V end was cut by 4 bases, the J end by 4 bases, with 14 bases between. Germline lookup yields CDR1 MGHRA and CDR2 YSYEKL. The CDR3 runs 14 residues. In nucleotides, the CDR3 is TGCGCCAGCAGCCCGAGGGGGGGTCCATACGAGCAGTACTTC. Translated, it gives CASSPRGGPYEQYF.

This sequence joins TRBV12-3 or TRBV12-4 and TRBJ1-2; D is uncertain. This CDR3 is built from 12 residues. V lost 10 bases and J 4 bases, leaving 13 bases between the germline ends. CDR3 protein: CATEKGGYGYTF. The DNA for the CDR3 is TGTGCCACCGAAAAGGGCGGCTATGGCTACACCTTC.

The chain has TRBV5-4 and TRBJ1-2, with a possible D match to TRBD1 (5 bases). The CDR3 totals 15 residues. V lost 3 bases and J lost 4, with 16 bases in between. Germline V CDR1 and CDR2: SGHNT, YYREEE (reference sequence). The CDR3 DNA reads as TGTGCCAGCAGCTCCCGCGGAGGGGATAGCTATGGCTACACCTTC. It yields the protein CASSSRGGDSYGYTF.

CDR3 loop: CASSVGPSGGSYEQYF. CDR3 sequence (DNA): TGTGCCAGCAGCGTAGGCCCTAGCGGCGGCTCCTACGAGCAGTACTTC. The chain employs TRBV9 and TRBJ2-7; 7 bases are shared with TRBD2. The V gene end was trimmed by 0 bases and the J gene end by 0 bases; junction bases not matched to a gene: 6. Looked up from germline, CDR1 is SGDLS and CDR2 is YYNGEE. The CDR3 sequence is 16 residues long.

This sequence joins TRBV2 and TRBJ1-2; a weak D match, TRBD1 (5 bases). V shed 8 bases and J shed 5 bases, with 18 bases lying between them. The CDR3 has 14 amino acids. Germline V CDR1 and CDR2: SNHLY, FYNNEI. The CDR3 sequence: CASFRGGTQYGYTF. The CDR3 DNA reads TGTGCCAGCTTCCGTGGGGGGACTCAATATGGCTACACCTTC.

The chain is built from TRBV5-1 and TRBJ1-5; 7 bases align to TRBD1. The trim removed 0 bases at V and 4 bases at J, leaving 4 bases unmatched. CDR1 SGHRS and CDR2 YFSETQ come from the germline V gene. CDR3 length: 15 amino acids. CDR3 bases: TGCGCCAGCAGCTTGGGGGACAGCAATAATCAGCCCCAGCATTTT. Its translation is CASSLGDSNNQPQHF.